This TCR beta chain was recorded in a study of T cell clusters in autoimmune cytopenias. Findings and caveats of the study: Comparing secondary cytopenia with chronic lymphocytic leukemia showed no cluster-lack signature, apparently masked by lymphoma repertoire. The T cell clusters came from computational analysis alone and lack functional validation.

This clonotype shows up as medium-sized (0.01 to 0.1%) by frequency. Its target is not known. TRB was amplified from about 270 ng of peripheral blood genomic DNA per sample. TRB was amplified by touch-down multiplex PCR, primer pools A and B combined. TCRdb re-called the multiplex PCR reads and gives one entry per CDR3 protein, without DNA. The data show some 1,600 distinct CDR3 sequences, and the top ten clones hold 8% to 9%. A further study also used this sample, focusing on T cell repertoires in aging, cancer and after chemotherapy. That publication notes: Repeat sampling of healthy donors over several months to years showed clear clonal overlap.

Sequenced input: peripheral blood. The TCR sequence derives from a human donor in good health.

CDR3: CASSPTGGTGAQYF. The chain links TRBV5-4 to TRBJ2-5; the TRBD1 assignment by TCRdb is unverifiable without DNA. CDR3 length: 14 amino acids. CDR1 and CDR2 from the germline V gene are SGHNT and YYREEE (reference sequence).